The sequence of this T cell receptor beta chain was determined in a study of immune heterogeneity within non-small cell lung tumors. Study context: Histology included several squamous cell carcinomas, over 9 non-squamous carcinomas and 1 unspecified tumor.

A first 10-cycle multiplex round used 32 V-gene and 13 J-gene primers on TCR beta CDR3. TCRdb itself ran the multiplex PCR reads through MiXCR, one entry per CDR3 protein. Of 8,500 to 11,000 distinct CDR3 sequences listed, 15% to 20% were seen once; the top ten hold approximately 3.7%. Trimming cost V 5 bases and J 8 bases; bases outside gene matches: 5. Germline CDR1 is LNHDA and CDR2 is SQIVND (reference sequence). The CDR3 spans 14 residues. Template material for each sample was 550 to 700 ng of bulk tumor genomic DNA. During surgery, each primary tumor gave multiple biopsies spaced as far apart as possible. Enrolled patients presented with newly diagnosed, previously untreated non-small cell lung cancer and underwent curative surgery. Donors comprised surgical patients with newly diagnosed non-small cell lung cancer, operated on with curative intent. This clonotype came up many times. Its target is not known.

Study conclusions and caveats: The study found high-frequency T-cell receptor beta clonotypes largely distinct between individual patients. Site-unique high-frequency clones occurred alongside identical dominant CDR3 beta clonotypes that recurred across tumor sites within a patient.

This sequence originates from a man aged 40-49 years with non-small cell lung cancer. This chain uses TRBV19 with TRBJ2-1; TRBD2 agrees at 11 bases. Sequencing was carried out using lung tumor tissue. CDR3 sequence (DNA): TGTGCCAGTAGTGATCTAGCGGGGGGTTATGAGCAGTTCTTC. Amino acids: CASSDLAGGYEQFF.